The 15 T cell receptor beta chains below all came from one sample that was sequenced in a study of blood T cell repertoires in COVID-19. Sequenced by immunoSEQ multiplex PCR; TCRdb stores in-frame clones only, minus some. The sample includes 220,000 or so clones, 80% of them seen just once. Sequencing input: peripheral blood. These receptor sequences come from a woman in her 70s with acute or convalescent COVID-19.

The rearrangement uses TRBV29-1 and TRBJ1-4; no reliable D call. The CDR3 is made up of 14 amino acids. Trimming stripped 1 base from V and 7 bases from J, with 13 bases between. Germline lookup yields CDR1 SQVTM and CDR2 ANQGSEA. CDR3 residues: CSVEGQAPGEKLFF. DNA of the CDR3: TGCAGCGTTGAAGGGCAGGCCCCCGGTGAAAAACTGTTTTTT.

The chain uses TRBV27 and TRBJ1-6, with 7 bases lining up with TRBD1. The germline CDR1 and CDR2 sequences are MNHEY and SMNVEV (reference sequence). With 5 bases clipped from V and 8 bases from J, the junction kept 9 bases outside the gene matches. This CDR3 has 15 residues. CDR3 coding DNA: TGTGCCAGCAGTCCCCGGACAGGTTGGGATTCACCCCTCCACTTT. Translation gives CASSPRTGWDSPLHF.

This rearrangement joins TRBV5-6 to TRBJ2-1, with 11 bases fitting TRBD2. Germline V gene lookup returns CDR1 SGHDT and CDR2 YYEEEE. The CDR3 totals 16 residues. The J segment lost 5 bases and the V segment lost 4 bases, leaving 8 bases of the junction unmatched. For the CDR3, the DNA is TGTGCCAGCAGCCTAGCGACTAGCGGGGCAGACAATGAGCAGTTCTTC. Residues: CASSLATSGADNEQFF.

The chain couples TRBV27 to TRBJ2-7; D gene ambiguous. The CDR3 is made up of 13 amino acids. Trimming removed 0 bases from V and 0 bases from J, with 3 bases in between. The germline V gene encodes CDR1 MNHEY and CDR2 SMNVEV (reference sequence). The CDR3 sequence is CASSLSGSYEQYF. For the CDR3, the DNA is TGTGCCAGCAGTTTATCCGGCTCCTACGAGCAGTACTTC.

This chain joins TRBV6-6 and TRBJ2-7; 11 bases fit TRBD2. The CDR3 extends over 14 amino acids. In germline, CDR1 is MNHNY, CDR2 SVGAGI (reference sequence). The trim removed 4 bases at V and 5 bases at J, leaving 4 bases unmatched. The CDR3 is CASSFRLAGNEQYF. CDR3 nucleotide sequence: TGTGCCAGCAGTTTCAGACTAGCGGGAAACGAGCAGTACTTC.

This clone appeared a single time. The chain carries TRBV3-1 (or the pseudogene TRBV3-2) and TRBJ1-5; 10 bases match TRBD1. The V gene's germline CDR1 is LGHDT and CDR2 YNNKEL (reference sequence). The V and J ends lost 3 bases and 1 base, in that order; junction bases with no gene match: 0. The CDR3 loop spans 15 amino acids. CDR3 sequence reads: CASSQTGGSNQPQHF. The DNA of the CDR3 is TGTGCCAGCAGCCAGACAGGGGGCAGCAATCAGCCCCAGCATTTT.

The V gene is TRBV19, the J gene TRBJ2-1, with 7 positions matching TRBD1. In germline, CDR1 is LNHDA, CDR2 SQIVND (reference sequence). The trim removed 3 bases at V and 2 bases at J, leaving 10 bases unmatched. This CDR3 region has 17 residues. CDR3 protein: CASSIDYGTATYNEQFF. CDR3 nucleotides: TGTGCCAGTAGTATTGATTATGGGACAGCAACCTACAATGAGCAGTTCTTC.

The chain links TRBV6-2 or TRBV6-3 to TRBJ2-2; no definite D call. V dropped 2 bases and J dropped 5 bases, with 6 bases sitting between them. Germline V gene data show CDR1 as MNHEY and CDR2 as SVGEGT. CDR3 size: 13 residues. The CDR3 region is CASSYVRTGELFF. CDR3 sequence (DNA): TGTGCCAGCAGTTACGTCCGGACCGGGGAGCTGTTTTTT.

V is TRBV29-1 and J is TRBJ2-1; 9 bases are a match to TRBD1. Germline V gives CDR1 SQVTM, CDR2 ANQGSEA. The CDR3 has 16 residues. V trimming: 2 bases; J trimming: 2 bases; junction bases outside the gene matches: 7. CDR3 bases: TGCAGCGTTGAAATAGGGACAGGGCGGACCTACAATGAGCAGTTCTTC. Protein sequence: CSVEIGTGRTYNEQFF.

V and J are TRBV28 and TRBJ2-7, with 9 bases aligning to TRBD1. Germline-derived CDR1 and CDR2 are MDHEN and SYDVKM. The CDR3 runs 15 residues. The ends lost 5 bases at V and 3 bases at J; junction bases unmatched: 8. This chain's CDR3 is CASSKPGQGLYEQYF. Here the CDR3 DNA reads TGTGCCAGCAGTAAACCGGGACAGGGACTCTACGAGCAGTACTTC.

The chain joins TRBV9 to TRBJ2-2; the D gene is possibly TRBD1 (5 bases). V dropped 1 base and J dropped 7 bases, with 11 bases sitting between them. Germline lookup yields CDR1 SGDLS and CDR2 YYNGEE. This CDR3 is built from 14 residues. CDR3 in amino acids: CASSVRFRGGELFF. DNA for the CDR3: TGTGCCAGCAGCGTAAGGTTTAGGGGCGGGGAGCTGTTTTTT.

The chain employs TRBV18 and TRBJ2-3; 7 nucleotides match TRBD2. The CDR3 totals 17 residues. Germline-derived CDR1 and CDR2 are KGHSH and LQKENI. Trimming removed 0 bases from V and 3 bases from J; junction bases left unmatched: 9. The CDR3 region is CASSPPSAGVLTDTQYF. CDR3 nucleotides: TGTGCCAGCTCACCACCATCGGCGGGAGTGTTGACAGATACGCAGTATTTT.

The rearrangement joins TRBV5-6 to TRBJ2-1, with 12 bases aligning to TRBD2. The CDR3 sequence is 16 residues long. Germline CDR1 SGHDT, CDR2 YYEEEE. V lost 0 bases and J lost 5; bases outside the gene matches: 3. The chain's CDR3 is CASSLGLAGVNNEQFF. CDR3 DNA sequence: TGTGCCAGCAGCTTGGGACTAGCGGGAGTGAACAATGAGCAGTTCTTC.

This clone was counted a few times. This chain joins TRBV5-6 and TRBJ1-5; 7 nucleotides match TRBD1. J lost 6 bases, V lost 3 bases, and 9 bases had no gene match. CDR1 SGHDT and CDR2 YYEEEE come from the germline V gene. This CDR3 has 15 amino acids. CDR3 sequence (DNA): TGTGCCAGCAGCTCGCAGGGGGTTACGAGTCAGCCCCAGCATTTT. This codes for CASSSQGVTSQPQHF.

Only one count was recorded for this clone. The chain employs TRBV7-8 and TRBJ1-2; D call uncertain. The CDR3 loop spans 17 amino acids. CDR1 SGHVS and CDR2 FQNEAQ come from the germline V gene. Trimming pared 0 bases from V and 0 bases from J, leaving 14 bases between. The CDR3 reads CASSLALRGEANYGYTF. For the CDR3, the DNA is TGTGCCAGCAGCTTAGCACTTCGGGGAGAAGCTAACTATGGCTACACCTTC.